This TCR beta chain stems from a study of T cell clonality in common variable immunodeficiency. CVID subjects were some 15 female and 25 to 35 male, aged roughly 9 to 70. Overall study results and limits: Reportedly, TCR beta sequences from common variable immunodeficiency showed fewer deletions and N-nucleotide insertions. CVID subjects had higher TCRbeta clonality than healthy controls, most marked in about a third.

Points on this clone: Its antigen is unknown. The read terminates 3 residues before the CDR3 end, so the remaining end is supplied by the germline J gene.

Generated by immunoSEQ multiplex PCR, the TCRdb table keeps only in-frame clones and is missing some. Singletons are absent from the sample, which has about 42,000 clones. The CDR3 is 13 residues long. CDR1 is SGHNT and CDR2 is YENEEA in the germline V gene. The V and J ends lost 5 bases and 5 bases respectively, with 12 bases between them. Sequenced material: peripheral blood mononuclear cells. J is TRBJ1-1 and V is TRBV11-3, with D perhaps TRBD1 (5 bases). This receptor was identified in a human donor with common variable immunodeficiency. The CDR3 sequence: CASSLGPGTEAFF. CDR3 DNA (partial): TGTGCCAGCAGCCTAGGTCCAGGGACTGAA.